This entry lists 23 T cell receptor beta chains sequenced from one sample in a study of T cells after yellow fever vaccination. MiXCR, applied by TCRdb to the 5' RACE reads, yields one record per CDR3 protein. The repertoire holds hundreds of thousands of distinct CDR3 sequences, with over 8% as singletons. The material was PBMCs, obtained on the day of the first yellow fever vaccination. These TCRs come from a man between 18 and 35 years old who received the YFV17D yellow fever vaccine.

This clonotype has a handful of counts. The V call is TRBV20-1, the J call TRBJ2-1; unclear D gene. V was shortened by 3 bases and J by 6 bases, with 15 bases between the two germline ends. In germline, CDR1 is DFQATT, CDR2 SNEGSKA (reference sequence). CDR3 length: 14 residues. The CDR3 DNA follows: TGCAGTGCTAGTCTGATATCCCCCACCAATGAGCAGTTCTTC. As protein: CSASLISPTNEQFF.

This clonotype was seen more than once but under ten times. The gene calls are TRBV12-3 or TRBV12-4 and TRBJ2-1; D not resolved. The CDR3 spans 12 residues. V lost 7 bases and J lost 4, with 8 bases in between. The DNA of the CDR3 is TGTGCCAGCATGCGCAGATACAATGAGCAGTTCTTC. This sequence encodes CASMRRYNEQFF.

The chain uses TRBV5-1 and TRBJ1-2; D perhaps matches TRBD1 (5 bases). Per the germline V gene, CDR1 is SGHRS and CDR2 is YFSETQ. The CDR3 totals 14 residues. V shed 5 bases and J shed 0 bases, with 11 bases lying between them. The CDR3 DNA reads as TGCGCCAGCAGGCTGACAGATGCTAACTATGGCTACACCTTC. It yields the protein CASRLTDANYGYTF. Supplemented by reference TRBV5-1 and TRBJ1-2, the full variable domain reads KAGVTQTPRYLIKTRGQQVTLSCSPISGHRSVSWYQQTPGQGLQFLFEYFSETQRNKGNFPGRFSGRQFSNSRSEMNVSTLELGDSALYLCASRLTDANYGYTFGSGTRLTVV.

The chain carries TRBV5-1 and TRBJ1-2; TRBD1 is a possible D gene (6 bases). Germline values: CDR1 SGHRS, CDR2 YFSETQ. V was trimmed by 4 bases and J by 8 bases, leaving 18 bases between them. The CDR3 consists of 14 residues. DNA for the CDR3: TGCGCCAGCAGCGTAGGATCCAGGGGTGGCGGCTACACCTTC. Its protein is CASSVGSRGGGYTF.

V usage is TRBV6-1 and J usage is TRBJ2-1; D is uncertain. V was clipped by 3 bases and J by 4 bases, with 13 bases between them. The CDR3 length is 15 residues. Germline CDR1 and CDR2: MNHNS and SASEGT. As DNA, the CDR3 is TGTGCCAGCAGTGAGTCGGTCCCAAGTTACAATGAGCAGTTCTTC. This codes for CASSESVPSYNEQFF.

This clonotype was detected only a few times. The chain couples TRBV10-3 to TRBJ1-1; 7 positions agree with TRBD1. CDR3 size: 13 residues. Germline values: CDR1 ENHRY, CDR2 SYGVKD. V dropped 4 bases and J dropped 2; count of bases not matched to a gene: 1. The CDR3 DNA sequence: TGTGCCATCAGTGGGGACAGTAACACTGAAGCTTTCTTT. It is translated as CAISGDSNTEAFF.

This clonotype was observed at least ten times. The chain recombines TRBV28 with TRBJ2-3; 8 bases fit TRBD1. The V gene end was trimmed by 7 bases and the J gene end by 3 bases; junction bases not matched to a gene: 9. The CDR3 sequence is 15 residues long. Per germline, CDR1 MDHEN and CDR2 SYDVKM. DNA for the CDR3: TGTGCCAGCACCCTATTGGACAGGGTAACAGATACGCAGTATTTT. Translation gives CASTLLDRVTDTQYF.

The V call is TRBV5-1, the J call TRBJ1-2, with D possibly TRBD1 on 6 matching bases. CDR3 size: 16 residues. V gave up 1 base and J gave up 5 bases, with 18 bases separating them. The germline CDR1 and CDR2 sequences are SGHRS and YFSETQ. This chain's CDR3 is CASSLLQGTREYGYTF. In nucleotides, the CDR3 is TGCGCCAGCAGCTTGCTGCAGGGGACCCGAGAGTATGGCTACACCTTC.

The chain joins TRBV5-4 to TRBJ2-1; D is uncertain. Trimming removed 4 bases at V and 2 bases at J, with 10 bases between. CDR1 and CDR2 from the germline V gene are SGHNT and YYREEE (reference sequence). The CDR3 runs to 14 residues. The CDR3 region has the DNA TGTGCCAGCAGCCAAGTCCCCACCTACAATGAGCAGTTCTTC. This sequence encodes CASSQVPTYNEQFF. The variable domain in full, with the rest retrieved from reference TRBV5-4 and TRBJ2-1, is ETGVTQSPTHLIKTRGQQVTLRCSSQSGHNTVSWYQQALGQGPQFIFQYYREEENGRGNFPPRFSGLQFPNYSSELNVNALELDDSALYLCASSQVPTYNEQFFGPGTRLTVL.

There are a few counts of this clonotype. The chain joins TRBV6-2 or TRBV6-3 to TRBJ2-3, with 8 bases lining up with TRBD1. Germline-derived CDR1 and CDR2 are MNHEY and SVGEGT. The V and J ends lost 8 bases and 4 bases, in that order; junction bases with no gene match: 5. The CDR3 has 13 residues. Written as DNA, the CDR3 is TGTGCCAGCGGACAGGGAGGCCCAGATACGCAGTATTTT. It codes for CASGQGGPDTQYF.

In its sample, this clonotype was seen many times. This sequence joins TRBV12-3 or TRBV12-4 and TRBJ2-5; tentatively, D is TRBD2 (5 bases). This CDR3 contains 12 residues. The ends were cut back, 6 bases at V and 5 bases at J, with 10 bases in the middle. Written as DNA, the CDR3 is TGTGCCAGCAGCTCTCGCGGGGAGACCCAGTACTTC. This gives the protein CASSSRGETQYF.

The sample holds many counts of this clonotype. The V and J genes are TRBV20-1 and TRBJ1-2; D might be TRBD1 (6 bases). CDR3 length: 16 residues. Germline assignment: CDR1 DFQATT and CDR2 SNEGSKA (reference sequence). V was clipped by 5 bases and J by 2 bases, with 21 bases between them. The CDR3 loop is CSAPPGGAGENYGYTF. The CDR3 DNA follows: TGCAGTGCTCCACCTGGGGGGGCAGGGGAAAACTATGGCTACACCTTC.

This clonotype has a handful of counts. V and J are TRBV7-2 and TRBJ1-1; a weak D match, TRBD1 (5 bases). V lost 2 bases and J lost 5, with 15 bases in between. Germline V lookup: CDR1 SGHTA, CDR2 FQGNSA. The CDR3 runs to 15 residues. As DNA, the CDR3 is TGTGCCAGCAGCTTAACGAGGGGCTTACGGACTGAAGCTTTCTTT. The encoded protein is CASSLTRGLRTEAFF. Combining the CDR3 with reference TRBV7-2 and TRBJ1-1 gives the whole variable domain GAGVSQSPSNKVTEKGKDVELRCDPISGHTALYWYRQSLGQGLEFLIYFQGNSAPDKSGLPSDRFSAERTGGSVSTLTIQRTQQEDSAVYLCASSLTRGLRTEAFFGQGTRLTVV.

This clonotype occurred a few times. The chain joins TRBV7-2 to TRBJ2-5; 7 bases fit TRBD1. The CDR3 runs to 14 residues. The V segment lost 6 bases and the J segment 6 bases; nucleotides outside the gene matches: 10. The V gene's germline CDR1 is SGHTA and CDR2 FQGNSA. This chain's CDR3 is CASRINTGEKTQYF. In DNA, the CDR3 is TGTGCCAGCAGGATAAACACAGGGGAGAAGACCCAGTACTTC. Based on the CDR3 plus reference TRBV7-2 and TRBJ2-5, the full variable domain is GAGVSQSPSNKVTEKGKDVELRCDPISGHTALYWYRQSLGQGLEFLIYFQGNSAPDKSGLPSDRFSAERTGGSVSTLTIQRTQQEDSAVYLCASRINTGEKTQYFGPGTRLLVL.

This clonotype was counted a few times. This chain connects TRBV25-1 to TRBJ2-2, with 8 bases identical to TRBD1. V lost 6 bases and J lost 2; bases outside the gene matches: 11. The CDR3 consists of 17 residues. The germline gives CDR1 MGHDK, CDR2 SYGVNS. This chain's CDR3 is CASSRDRIHDNTGELFF. In nucleotides, the CDR3 is TGTGCCAGCAGCCGGGACAGGATCCACGATAACACCGGGGAGCTGTTTTTT.

This clonotype occurred many times. The rearrangement uses TRBV11-2 and TRBJ2-5, with 11 nucleotides matching TRBD1. CDR3 length equals 15 residues. Germline CDR1 SGHAT, CDR2 FQNNGV. With V trimmed by 5 bases and J by 4 bases, 6 bases remained unmatched. The CDR3 DNA sequence: TGTGCCAGCAGCGATCCCGGGACAGGGGGAGAGACCCAGTACTTC. Translating gives CASSDPGTGGETQYF.

This sequence joins TRBV15 and TRBJ2-4; D tentatively fits TRBD1 or TRBD2 (6 bases each). Germline-derived CDR1 and CDR2 are LNHNV and YYDKDF (reference sequence). Trimming cost V 5 bases and J 5 bases, with 16 bases left between them. The CDR3 sequence is 15 residues long. The CDR3 DNA reads as TGTGCCACCAGCCGGGGGCAAGGGATAGAAAACATTCAGTACTTC. It translates to CATSRGQGIENIQYF.

The chain recombines TRBV11-2 with TRBJ2-1, with a possible D match to TRBD2 (5 bases). Between the trimmed V and J ends, which lost 3 bases and 5 bases, there was a span of 14 bases. The germline V gene has CDR1 SGHAT and CDR2 FQNNGV. The CDR3 contains 15 residues. The CDR3 nucleotides read TGTGCCAGCAGCTTTCGGGGTTTCTCGAACAATGAGCAGTTCTTC. This encodes CASSFRGFSNNEQFF.

This clonotype appeared many times. The chain uses TRBV20-1 and TRBJ2-1; TRBD2 agrees at 10 bases. J lost 4 bases, V lost 4 bases, and 7 bases had no gene match. CDR1 is DFQATT and CDR2 is SNEGSKA in the germline V gene (reference sequence). CDR3 length equals 15 residues. The CDR3 coding sequence is TGCAGTGCTACTGAGCGGGGGGGCCGGTACAATGAGCAGTTCTTC. Translated: CSATERGGRYNEQFF.

DNA for the CDR3: TGTGCCAGCAGCTTAGGGACAGGATTAAACTATGGCTACACCTTC. Translating gives CASSLGTGLNYGYTF. This chain joins TRBV7-2 and TRBJ1-2; 7 positions agree with TRBD1. The length of the CDR3 is 15 residues. Germline V gene lookup returns CDR1 SGHTA and CDR2 FQGNSA. Trimming took 1 base from V and 2 from J; bases not matched to a gene: 4.

The V call is TRBV5-5, the J call TRBJ2-7; tentatively, D is TRBD2 (5 bases). V lost 2 bases and J 3 bases, leaving 15 bases between the germline ends. This CDR3 contains 15 residues. Germline V CDR1 and CDR2: SGHKS, YYEKEE (reference sequence). The DNA of the CDR3 is TGTGCCAGCAGCTTTTCTTGGTCGGGGATCTACGAGCAGTACTTC. The encoded protein is CASSFSWSGIYEQYF.

The gene calls are TRBV10-3 and TRBJ2-3, with a tentative D call TRBD2 (6 bases). This CDR3 has 14 residues. Germline V lookup: CDR1 ENHRY, CDR2 SYGVKD. V was clipped by 3 bases and J by 7 bases, with 14 bases between them. The CDR3 reads CAISEGASDHTQYF. The CDR3 region has the DNA TGTGCCATCAGTGAAGGGGCTAGCGATCATACGCAGTATTTT.

The chain links TRBV28 to TRBJ1-3, with D unresolved. Between the trimmed V and J ends, which lost 2 bases and 1 base, there was a span of 15 bases. This CDR3 contains 17 residues. Germline values: CDR1 MDHEN, CDR2 SYDVKM. The CDR3 region has the DNA TGTGCCAGCAGTTTAACCCCGGCTCAGCTGTCTGGAAACACCATATATTTT. Encoded protein: CASSLTPAQLSGNTIYF. The complete variable domain, with remaining parts taken from reference TRBV28 and TRBJ1-3, reads DVKVTQSSRYLVKRTGEKVFLECVQDMDHENMFWYRQDPGLGLRLIYFSYDVKMKEKGDIPEGYSVSREKKERFSLILESASTNQTSMYLCASSLTPAQLSGNTIYFGEGSWLTVV.